The T cell receptor beta chain under discussion was sequenced for a study of Ad26.COV2.S vaccination and SARS-CoV-2 variants. The length of the CDR3 is 9 residues. Trimming removed 9 bases at V and 14 bases at J, with 11 bases between. In germline, CDR1 is SGHTS, CDR2 YDEGEE. Libraries were prepared by immunoSEQ multiplex PCR; TCRdb keeps only in-frame clonotypes and omits some of them. There are some 340,000 clones in the sample; roughly 84% occur only once, and approximately 2% lies in the top ten. As for treatment: some 20 received Ad26.COV2.S at low or high dose, single or two shots; about 5 received placebo; per-sample allocation not given. Vaccine and placebo recipients were sampled on day 63 after the first injection. Boston hosted the donor, who was an adult aged 18-55 years.

The specimen comprised peripheral blood, sampled in a trial of Ad26.COV2.S vaccine versus placebo. The receptor was derived from a person between 18 and 65 years old who received the Ad26.COV2.S COVID-19 vaccine or a placebo. The V gene is TRBV5-8, the J gene TRBJ1-4; D uncertain. The CDR3 DNA follows: TGTGCCATCCCTGGGTGGCTGTTTTTT. Translation: CAIPGWLFF.